The rows below give T cell receptor beta chains drawn from one sample of a study of T cell responses to AZD1222 COVID-19 vaccine. Here immunoSEQ multiplex PCR was the method, and the copy in TCRdb shows in-frame clones only, minus some. The repertoire holds 150,000 to 200,000 clones, roughly 88% seen once, with roughly 10% in the top ten. The sample in question was peripheral blood, obtained 28 days after the second AZD1222 dose. These TCRs come from an adult who received the AZD1222 COVID-19 vaccine. The CDR3 runs from the conserved cysteine through the conserved F or W. The order of the fields is V gene, clone size, D gene, J gene, CDR3 protein, CDR3 DNA. The D gene is left open where the match is weak. A row's size may be missing; if present it is once, few, many or a size class.

TRBV30	.	.	TRBJ1-2	CAWRDFYGYTF	TGTGCCTGGAGGGATTTCTATGGCTACACCTTC
TRBV28	.	TRBD2	TRBJ2-7	CASRASGGAYEQYF	TGTGCCAGCAGAGCTAGCGGGGGGGCGTACGAGCAGTACTTC
TRBV29-1	.	TRBD1	TRBJ1-5	CSVGDSSNQPQHF	TGCAGCGTTGGGGACAGTAGCAATCAGCCCCAGCATTTT
TRBV19	.	.	TRBJ1-6	CASSASRNRPAPLHF	TGTGCCAGTAGCGCAAGTCGGAACAGGCCGGCTCCCCTCCACTTT
TRBV6-5	.	TRBD1	TRBJ2-7	CASSSRDRGTYEQYF	TGTGCCAGCAGTTCCCGGGACAGGGGAACCTACGAGCAGTACTTC
TRBV6-5	.	.	TRBJ2-3	CASRNSLGDTQYF	TGTGCCAGCAGGAACTCGCTGGGGGATACGCAGTATTTT
TRBV15	.	.	TRBJ2-1	CAGSFGSYNEQFF	TGTGCCGGTTCATTCGGCTCCTACAATGAGCAGTTCTTC
TRBV7-9	once	.	TRBJ2-2	CASSLDSAGDTGELFF	TGTGCCAGCAGCTTAGACAGCGCTGGGGACACCGGGGAGCTGTTTTTT
TRBV5-5	.	.	TRBJ1-1	CASSWTANTEAFF	TGTGCCAGCAGCTGGACAGCTAACACTGAAGCTTTCTTT
TRBV27	.	.	TRBJ2-5	CASKRETKQETQYF	TGTGCCAGCAAACGTGAGACTAAACAAGAGACCCAGTACTTC
TRBV2	.	.	TRBJ2-3	CASTFQTGRADTQYF	TGTGCCAGCACCTTCCAAACGGGCCGGGCAGATACGCAGTATTTT
TRBV3-1/TRBV3-2	few	.	TRBJ1-5	CASSQDTGPNQPQHF	TGTGCCAGCAGCCAAGACACAGGACCTAATCAGCCCCAGCATTTT
TRBV19	.	.	TRBJ1-4	CASSTFGLSEKLFF	TGTGCCAGTAGTACGTTTGGGCTAAGTGAAAAACTGTTTTTT
TRBV4-1	.	.	TRBJ1-4	CASSQEFGGPLEKLFF	TGCGCCAGCAGCCAAGAGTTTGGGGGCCCCCTTGAAAAACTGTTTTTT
TRBV25-1	.	.	TRBJ1-1	CASSGVPRNTEAFF	TGTGCCAGCAGTGGTGTACCTAGGAACACTGAAGCTTTCTTT
TRBV4-2	.	.	TRBJ2-2	CASSHPSQGSGELFF	TGTGCCAGCAGCCATCCATCACAGGGATCCGGGGAGCTGTTTTTT
TRBV15	.	.	TRBJ1-5	CATSRENQPQHF	TGTGCCACCAGCAGAGAGAATCAGCCCCAGCATTTT
TRBV6-5	.	TRBD1	TRBJ1-2	CASSYTLTGGNYGYTF	TGTGCCAGCAGTTACACCCTGACAGGGGGCAACTATGGCTACACCTTC
TRBV5-6	few	.	TRBJ2-7	CASSLDPGPGEQYF	TGTGCCAGCAGCTTGGACCCGGGACCGGGCGAGCAGTACTTC
TRBV27	.	.	TRBJ1-1	CASSFSTRGGAGKAFF	TGTGCCAGCAGTTTCTCGACTAGAGGGGGGGCGGGGAAAGCTTTCTTT
TRBV12-3/TRBV12-4	once	.	TRBJ1-1	CASSFLEGREAFF	TGTGCCAGCAGTTTTTTAGAGGGAAGAGAAGCTTTCTTT
TRBV5-1	.	TRBD1	TRBJ1-6	CASSPGQADSPLHF	TGCGCCAGCAGCCCGGGACAGGCGGATTCACCCCTCCACTTT
TRBV11-1	.	.	TRBJ2-1	CASSYRGNYNEQFF	TGTGCCAGCAGCTACCGGGGAAACTACAATGAGCAGTTCTTC
TRBV28	.	TRBD1	TRBJ1-1	CASRTGARNTEAFF	TGTGCCAGCAGAACAGGGGCTAGGAACACTGAAGCTTTCTTT
TRBV7-9	.	.	TRBJ1-6	CASSGTGRDSPLHF	TGTGCCAGCAGCGGAACAGGGAGGGATTCACCCCTCCACTTT
TRBV29-1	.	.	TRBJ2-7	CSVQGWYEQYF	TGCAGCGTTCAGGGGTGGTACGAGCAGTACTTC
TRBV11-1	.	.	TRBJ2-7	CASSFGRRGSYEQYF	TGTGCCAGCAGCTTTGGCCGTAGAGGTTCCTACGAGCAGTACTTC
TRBV28	once	.	TRBJ2-7	CASSQVISRGEQYF	TGTGCCAGCAGTCAAGTAATTTCAAGGGGCGAGCAGTACTTC
TRBV4-3	.	TRBD2	TRBJ2-3	CASSLGLAGTSTQYF	TGCGCCAGCAGCCTGGGACTAGCGGGGACGAGTACGCAGTATTTT
TRBV7-3	.	TRBD2	TRBJ2-3	CASSTHGAGGLTDTQYF	TGTGCCAGCAGCACCCATGGGGCGGGGGGGCTAACAGATACGCAGTATTTT
TRBV6-2/TRBV6-3	once	TRBD1	TRBJ2-7	CASSDYLGQGEYF	TGTGCCAGCAGTGACTACCTCGGACAGGGAGAGTACTTC
TRBV25-1	.	.	TRBJ2-7	CASSQGARDGREQYF	TGTGCCAGCAGTCAGGGGGCGCGGGACGGGAGGGAGCAGTACTTC
TRBV12-3/TRBV12-4	.	.	TRBJ2-1	CASSLGAYNEQFF	TGTGCCAGCAGTTTAGGGGCCTACAATGAGCAGTTCTTC
TRBV11-3	.	TRBD2	TRBJ2-1	CASSLRSGGPSSYNEQFF	TGTGCCAGCAGCTTAAGGTCGGGGGGGCCGAGCTCCTACAATGAGCAGTTCTTC
TRBV15	.	TRBD1	TRBJ2-7	CATSTGQGSYEQYF	TGTGCCACCAGCACCGGACAGGGATCCTACGAGCAGTACTTC
TRBV29-1	.	TRBD1	TRBJ2-7	CSVGPRTGAYEQYF	TGCAGCGTTGGGCCCCGGACAGGGGCCTACGAGCAGTACTTC
TRBV5-1	.	.	TRBJ2-7	CASSLSLARTNPLYEQYF	TGCGCCAGCAGCTTGTCTCTCGCCCGTACCAACCCCCTCTACGAGCAGTACTTC
TRBV11-3	.	.	TRBJ2-7	CASSLEEDYEQYF	TGTGCCAGCAGCTTAGAGGAGGACTACGAGCAGTACTTC
TRBV4-1	once	TRBD1	TRBJ2-5	CASSQTGTGPETQYF	TGCGCCAGCAGCCAAACCGGGACAGGACCAGAGACCCAGTACTTC
TRBV27	.	.	TRBJ1-2	CASSLSGAFGGYTF	TGTGCCAGCAGTTTATCAGGGGCCTTTGGTGGCTACACCTTC
TRBV30	.	TRBD2	TRBJ2-7	CAFMGLGGYEQYF	TGTGCCTTCATGGGACTAGGTGGCTACGAGCAGTACTTC
TRBV5-1	few	TRBD1	TRBJ2-2	CASSLEGQGSTGELFF	TGCGCCAGCAGCTTAGAAGGACAGGGGTCCACCGGGGAGCTGTTTTTT
TRBV19	.	.	TRBJ1-5	CASSIRSQYSNQPQHF	TGTGCCAGTAGTATCAGGTCGCAGTATAGCAATCAGCCCCAGCATTTT
TRBV6-1	once	.	TRBJ1-2	CASSEALRGANYGYTF	TGTGCCAGCAGTGAAGCGCTTCGAGGGGCAAACTATGGCTACACCTTC
TRBV5-1	.	.	TRBJ2-1	CASSLAGQGTYNEQFF	TGCGCCAGCAGCTTGGCTGGCCAGGGCACCTACAATGAGCAGTTCTTC
TRBV15	.	TRBD2	TRBJ2-1	CATTDSPSGGQGEQFF	TGTGCCACCACAGATTCCCCAAGCGGGGGGCAGGGGGAGCAGTTCTTC
TRBV2	.	.	TRBJ1-1	CASSEVQGGLEAFF	TGTGCCAGCAGTGAAGTACAGGGAGGCCTTGAAGCTTTCTTT
TRBV3-1/TRBV3-2	.	.	TRBJ2-7	CASSQVGPVPYEQYF	TGTGCCAGCAGCCAAGTGGGGCCTGTGCCCTACGAGCAGTACTTC
TRBV28	.	TRBD2	TRBJ2-2	CASSFPRGVGSTGELFF	TGTGCCAGCAGTTTCCCCCGGGGGGTAGGTTCGACCGGGGAGCTGTTTTTT